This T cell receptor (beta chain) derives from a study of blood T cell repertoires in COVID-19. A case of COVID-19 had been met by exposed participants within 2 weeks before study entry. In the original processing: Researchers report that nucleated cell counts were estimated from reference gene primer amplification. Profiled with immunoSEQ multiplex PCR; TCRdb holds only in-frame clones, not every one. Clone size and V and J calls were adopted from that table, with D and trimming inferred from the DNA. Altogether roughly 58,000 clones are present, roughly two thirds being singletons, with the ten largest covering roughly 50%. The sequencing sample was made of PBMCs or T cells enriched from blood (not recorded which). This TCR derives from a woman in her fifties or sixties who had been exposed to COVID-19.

CDR3 residues: CASSLGGGGRRSYEQYF. The CDR3 coding sequence is TGTGCCAGCAGCTTAGGTGGCGGCGGGAGAAGGTCTTACGAGCAGTACTTC. The gene calls are TRBV7-2 and TRBJ2-7; 7 positions agree with TRBD2. V was pared by 1 base and J by 4 bases, with 13 bases of the junction left unmatched. The CDR3 length is 17 residues. Germline V gives CDR1 SGHTA, CDR2 FQGNSA. Full variable domain (rest looked up from reference TRBV7-2 and TRBJ2-7): GAGVSQSPSNKVTEKGKDVELRCDPISGHTALYWYRQSLGQGLEFLIYFQGNSAPDKSGLPSDRFSAERTGGSVSTLTIQRTQQEDSAVYLCASSLGGGGRRSYEQYFGPGTRLTVT.